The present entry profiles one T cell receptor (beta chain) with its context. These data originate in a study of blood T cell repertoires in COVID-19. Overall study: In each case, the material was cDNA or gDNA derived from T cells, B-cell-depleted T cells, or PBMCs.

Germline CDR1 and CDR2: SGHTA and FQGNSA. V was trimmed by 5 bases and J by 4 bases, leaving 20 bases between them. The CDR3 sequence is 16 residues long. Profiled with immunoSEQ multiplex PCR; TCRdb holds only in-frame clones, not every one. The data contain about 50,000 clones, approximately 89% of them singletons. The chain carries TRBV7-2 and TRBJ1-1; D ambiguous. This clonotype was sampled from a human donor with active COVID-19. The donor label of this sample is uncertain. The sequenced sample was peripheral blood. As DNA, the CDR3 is TGTGCCAGCAGCCCCTTTCCCTTTAGAACCGGCACTGAAGCTTTCTTT. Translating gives CASSPFPFRTGTEAFF.